The present entry profiles one T cell receptor (beta chain) with its context. This record belongs to a study of blood T cell repertoires in COVID-19. Overall study: Both acute and convalescent COVID-19 samples were obtained from the United States, Italy and Spain.

Study processing details: Amplification with reference gene primers provided the estimates of nucleated cell counts. Clones were sequenced by immunoSEQ multiplex PCR, and TCRdb holds only the in-frame ones, with some missing. The V and J calls and clone size were taken over from that table, and D and trimming were inferred from the DNA. The table has about 260,000 clones, 84% seen once. The sequencing sample was made of peripheral blood. The sequence was obtained from a woman aged 40 to 49 who had recovered from COVID-19.

The DNA of the CDR3 is TGTGCCAGCAATGTGGGACAGGGGGGGCAAGAGACCCAGTACTTC. Its translation is CASNVGQGGQETQYF. This sequence joins TRBV28 and TRBJ2-5, with 11 nucleotides matching TRBD1. This CDR3 has 15 amino acids. Germline CDR1 is MDHEN and CDR2 is SYDVKM. The V segment lost 7 bases and the J segment 2 bases; nucleotides outside the gene matches: 6.